These 19 T cell receptor beta chains share one sample of origin, sequenced in a study of cytomegalovirus exposure and HLA in healthy donors. Primers: 60 Vbeta forward and 13 Jbeta reverse. Some clones are missing from TCRdb's copy, which holds only in-frame ones; the method was immunoSEQ multiplex PCR. The table includes 95,000 to 150,000 clones, 60% to 85% detected once. Sequencing was performed on PBMCs. These receptors were collected from a woman aged 25 to 39 in good health and CMV-seropositive.

Sample share makes this clone medium-sized. V usage is TRBV7-2 and J usage is TRBJ2-3; 8 bases fit TRBD1. Trimming cost V 6 bases and J 0 bases; bases outside gene matches: 8. The length of the CDR3 is 16 residues. The V gene's germline CDR1 is SGHTA and CDR2 FQGNSA. CDR3 region: CASSTGTGTSTDTQYF. The CDR3 DNA reads TGTGCCAGCAGTACCGGGACAGGCACTAGCACAGATACGCAGTATTTT.

The V call is TRBV4-3, the J call TRBJ2-2; D is possibly TRBD1 (5 bases). The length of the CDR3 is 17 residues. V was clipped by 0 bases and J by 0 bases, with 11 bases between them. Germline V gene data show CDR1 as LGHNA and CDR2 as YSLEER. CDR3 sequence: CASSQELWTTNTGELFF. The CDR3 coding sequence is TGCGCCAGCAGCCAAGAATTGTGGACAACGAACACCGGGGAGCTGTTTTTT.

A few counts support this clone. The chain joins TRBV28 to TRBJ2-7; D unclear. CDR3 size: 14 residues. CDR1 is MDHEN and CDR2 is SYDVKM in the germline V gene. Trimming stripped 3 bases from V and 4 bases from J, with 13 bases between. The CDR3 region is CASSFHPTGYEQYF. The CDR3 DNA follows: TGTGCCAGCAGTTTCCACCCGACCGGGTACGAGCAGTACTTC. The full variable domain, completed using reference TRBV28 and TRBJ2-7, is DVKVTQSSRYLVKRTGEKVFLECVQDMDHENMFWYRQDPGLGLRLIYFSYDVKMKEKGDIPEGYSVSREKKERFSLILESASTNQTSMYLCASSFHPTGYEQYFGPGTRLTVT.

The sample holds one count of this clone. V gene TRBV27 combines with J gene TRBJ2-3, with D perhaps matching TRBD1 (5 bases). V was trimmed by 4 bases and J by 4 bases, leaving 12 bases between them. The CDR3 is 14 amino acids. Germline V gene data show CDR1 as MNHEY and CDR2 as SMNVEV (reference sequence). The CDR3 region is CASSSLQGPDTQYF. The DNA for the CDR3 is TGTGCCAGCAGTTCCCTGCAGGGCCCAGATACGCAGTATTTT.

This chain uses TRBV28 with TRBJ1-2; no clear D gene. The ends were cut back, 8 bases at V and 4 bases at J, with 26 bases in the middle. The CDR3 runs 17 residues. Germline V gene sequence: CDR1 MDHEN, CDR2 SYDVKM. CDR3 coding DNA: TGTGCCAGCGGCCCCGATGACAATCCCCCACCCTTCTATGGCTACACCTTC. This translates into CASGPDDNPPPFYGYTF.

This rearrangement joins TRBV15 to TRBJ2-2; D gene ambiguous. The CDR3 is 15 residues long. Trimming removed 0 bases at V and 7 bases at J, with 12 bases between. The germline gives CDR1 LNHNV, CDR2 YYDKDF (reference sequence). CDR3 nucleotides: TGTGCCACCAGCAGAGATCAGAGGCGTGGCGGGGAGCTGTTTTTT. Its protein product is CATSRDQRRGGELFF.

This clone is a singleton in its sample. The V and J genes are TRBV2 and TRBJ1-4, with 9 bases identical to TRBD1. CDR1 is SNHLY and CDR2 is FYNNEI in the germline V gene. This CDR3 spans 13 amino acids. The ends lost 6 bases at V and 6 bases at J; junction bases unmatched: 2. The CDR3, as DNA: TGTGCCAGCAGAAGGACAGGGGATGAAAAACTGTTTTTT. Its protein is CASRRTGDEKLFF.

CDR3 sequence reads: CASSRGRDYGYTF. CDR3 nucleotide sequence: TGTGCCAGCTCCAGGGGGCGCGACTATGGCTACACCTTC. The chain carries TRBV19 and TRBJ1-2; 8 bases are shared with TRBD1. CDR3 size: 13 residues. The germline V gene encodes CDR1 LNHDA and CDR2 SQIVND (reference sequence). Losses at the gene ends were 9 bases for V and 3 bases for J; bases not matched to a gene: 6.

J is TRBJ2-2 and V is TRBV5-1; D is uncertain. V lost 4 bases to trimming and J lost 0 bases, with 13 bases between them. In germline, CDR1 is SGHRS, CDR2 YFSETQ. The CDR3 is 16 amino acids. The CDR3 reads CASSLESQANTGELFF. In DNA form, the CDR3 reads TGCGCCAGCAGCCTGGAGTCACAAGCGAACACCGGGGAGCTGTTTTTT.

The V gene is TRBV19, the J gene TRBJ1-4, with a tentative D call TRBD1 (5 bases). Germline values: CDR1 LNHDA, CDR2 SQIVND (reference sequence). The V end was cut by 5 bases, the J end by 5 bases, with 18 bases between. The CDR3 is 16 amino acids. The CDR3 DNA follows: TGTGCCAGTAGTCCCTCCGGCGGGGGTGAGAATGAAAAACTGTTTTTT. Encoded protein: CASSPSGGGENEKLFF.

V usage is TRBV10-3 and J usage is TRBJ1-4, with a tentative D call TRBD1 (6 bases). The ends were cut back, 11 bases at V and 7 bases at J, with 17 bases in the middle. Germline V CDR1 and CDR2: ENHRY, SYGVKD. The length of the CDR3 is 13 residues. CDR3 amino acids: CAARGGLGEKLFF. The CDR3 DNA reads as TGTGCCGCACGGGGGGGGCTAGGTGAAAAACTGTTTTTT.

This chain links TRBV11-1 with TRBJ2-2; D uncertain. Per the germline V gene, CDR1 is SGHAT and CDR2 is FQDESV (reference sequence). There are 14 residues in the CDR3. The germline V and J ends were trimmed by 5 bases and 5 bases, with 12 bases remaining between them. CDR3 sequence (DNA): TGTGCCAGCAGCCTCCACACAGAAACCGGGGAGCTGTTTTTT. Its protein is CASSLHTETGELFF. Full variable domain (outside the CDR3, taken from reference TRBV11-1 and TRBJ2-2): EAEVAQSPRYKITEKSQAVAFWCDPISGHATLYWYRQILGQGPELLVQFQDESVVDDSQLPKDRFSAERLKGVDSTLKIQPAELGDSAMYLCASSLHTETGELFFGEGSRLTVL.

The CDR3 DNA sequence: TGTGCCAGCAGGGATCAGGGTACCGGCTACACCTTC. It codes for CASRDQGTGYTF. J is TRBJ1-2 and V is TRBV6-6; the D gene is possibly TRBD1 (5 bases). This CDR3 region has 12 residues. V was clipped by 6 bases and J by 8 bases, with 13 bases between them. Germline CDR1 MNHNY, CDR2 SVGAGI (reference sequence).

This chain connects TRBV7-2 to TRBJ2-7, with 8 bases identical to TRBD1. The junction had 7 bases not matched to a gene; V was cut back by 3 bases and J by 6 bases. The germline CDR1 and CDR2 sequences are SGHTA and FQGNSA. The CDR3 is 14 amino acids. Here the CDR3 DNA reads TGTGCCAGCAGCTTGGGTCAGGGGGCAGTCGAGCAGTACTTC. It specifies CASSLGQGAVEQYF.

This chain uses TRBV10-3 with TRBJ2-3; 9 bases are a match to TRBD2. This CDR3 is built from 16 residues. The trim removed 8 bases at V and 1 base at J, leaving 10 bases unmatched. Germline values: CDR1 ENHRY, CDR2 SYGVKD. In DNA form, the CDR3 reads TGTGCCATCGGACAAGCGGGGGGCACAGGCACAGATACGCAGTATTTT. Protein sequence: CAIGQAGGTGTDTQYF.

The V gene is TRBV9, the J gene TRBJ1-1, with D perhaps matching TRBD1 (5 bases). This CDR3 has 19 amino acids. Germline CDR1 reads SGDLS; CDR2 reads YYNGEE. V lost 0 bases, J lost 0 bases, and 21 bases lay in between. CDR3 sequence reads: CASSVGFRPGGGMNTEAFF. For the CDR3, the DNA is TGTGCCAGCAGCGTAGGGTTCCGGCCCGGGGGAGGCATGAACACTGAAGCTTTCTTT.

The chain links TRBV5-6 to TRBJ2-7; no firm D call. The CDR3 runs to 13 residues. Germline CDR1 SGHDT, CDR2 YYEEEE. V was cut by 5 bases and J by 3 bases, with 12 bases left in between. CDR3 protein: CASSLGSHYEQYF. As DNA, the CDR3 is TGTGCCAGCAGTCTGGGTAGCCACTACGAGCAGTACTTC.

With regard to this clone: Additional DNA sequences in this sample encode the identical CDR3. V is TRBV7-2 and J is TRBJ2-7; 10 nucleotides match TRBD1. The CDR3 totals 15 residues. Germline CDR1 SGHTA, CDR2 FQGNSA. V was clipped by 5 bases and J by 2 bases; unmatched bases: 6. The CDR3 DNA is TGTGCCAGCAGCCCTCGGACAGGGGGGACCTACGAGCAGTACTTC. Amino acid sequence: CASSPRTGGTYEQYF.

In its sample, this clone is medium-sized. The CDR3 nucleotides read TGTGCCAGCAGTTTACCGGGGAACACTGAAGCTTTCTTT. Protein: CASSLPGNTEAFF. V is TRBV28 and J is TRBJ1-1; D is ambiguous. CDR3 length: 13 residues. Trimming shortened V by 2 bases and J by 1 base, and 5 bases separated the two germline ends. From germline, CDR1 is MDHEN and CDR2 SYDVKM.